The rows below give T cell receptor beta chains drawn from one sample of a study of shared clonotypes between healthy human individuals. Here immunoSEQ multiplex PCR was the method, and the copy in TCRdb shows in-frame clones only, minus some. The table has more than 2 million clones, roughly 95% seen once. Input material: naive CD8+ T cells from PBMCs. These receptors were taken from a man between 18 and 35 years old in good health. Some clones in this sample may be carry-over from other donors' samples. The conserved cysteine and the conserved F or W are not part of the CDR3 here.

v_gene,j_gene,CDR3aa
TRBV2,TRBJ1-1,ATLVGDRTEAF
TRBV14,TRBJ1-2,ASSQGRGPYYGYT
TRBV29-1,TRBJ2-7,SVEVGPYEQY
TRBV19,TRBJ2-1,ASSIELAGVGYNEQF
TRBV7-8,TRBJ2-7,ASSSQREQY
TRBV27,TRBJ2-3,ASSKIPGTSTDTQY
TRBV19,TRBJ1-1,ASSRAGLVNTEAF
TRBV7-9,TRBJ2-1,ASSISGRSLYNEQF
TRBV7-9,TRBJ2-1,ASSLPGLGWAEQF
TRBV7-9,TRBJ2-3,ASSLVAGVEDTQY
TRBV19,TRBJ2-1,ASSISTSGYNEQF
TRBV11-2,TRBJ1-4,ASSLESEKLF
TRBV28,TRBJ1-1,ASSNPRDRTWITEAF
TRBV4-3,TRBJ2-3,ASSQDGGADTQY
TRBV6-5,TRBJ2-1,ASSYGLEPVNEQF
TRBV6-1,TRBJ1-5,ASSATGGNQPQH
TRBV7-8,TRBJ2-1,ASRTLAGVDNEQF
TRBV15,TRBJ2-2,ATSSAGVNTGELF
TRBV4-3,TRBJ2-2,ASSLPGLAGAVGELF
TRBV12-5,TRBJ2-2,ASGLTPGLGRPGELF
TRBV29-1,TRBJ1-2,SVRDRANYGYT
TRBV27,TRBJ2-1,ATLDRLGQF
TRBV5-6,TRBJ2-2,ASSLGTWTGELF
TRBV9,TRBJ2-1,ASSTRPTSGRANEQF
TRBV29-1,TRBJ1-2,SVVNAGDLDYGYT
TRBV9,TRBJ2-7,ASSAAPGASYEQY
TRBV4-1,TRBJ2-7,ASSQGGNYEQY
TRBV5-6,TRBJ2-5,ASSLIGGETQY
TRBV9,TRBJ2-1,ASSVVGEGPRTEQF
TRBV5-1,TRBJ2-7,ASSLAPRRDYEQY
TRBV25-1,TRBJ2-7,ASGSTYEQY
TRBV16,TRBJ2-7,ASSAGTLSYEQY
TRBV9,TRBJ2-5,ASSDLDGPKTQY
TRBV28,TRBJ2-3,ASSKTSGRETDTQY
TRBV28,TRBJ1-1,ASSLLGGWGTEAF
TRBV28,TRBJ2-1,ASSLGTSGKAYNEQF
TRBV7-6,TRBJ2-7,ASSSMTTSGQDEQY
TRBV20-1,TRBJ2-7,SAREGVEQY
TRBV6-1,TRBJ2-1,ASSEAIQGAVPYNEQF
TRBV7-9,TRBJ2-7,ASSLVQGPYCEQY
TRBV28,TRBJ2-5,ASRSREEETQY
TRBV5-8,TRBJ2-7,ANDLVEQY
TRBV27,TRBJ2-7,ASSTSGPYEQY
TRBV7-9,TRBJ1-1,ASIPGQFTEAF
TRBV19,TRBJ1-1,ASSKQTPTMNTEAF
TRBV9,TRBJ2-1,ASSVVPGTPNNEQF
TRBV19,TRBJ2-7,ASSPGQGPYEQY
TRBV20-1,TRBJ1-2,SARDYGYT
TRBV13,TRBJ1-4,ASRNRNDEKLF
TRBV7-3,TRBJ1-1,ASSLTGQGNTEAF
TRBV27,TRBJ2-7,ASSIGRPTSYEQY
TRBV27,TRBJ1-5,ASSRGGGYSNQPQH